The 12 T cell receptor beta chains given below trace back to one sample, sequenced in a study of graft-versus-host responses after intestinal transplantation. TCRdb's table, derived via immunoSEQ multiplex PCR, lists solely in-frame clones and lacks some. The sample has 15,000 to 20,000 clones, over 75% seen once. The sample here was PBMCs, taken approximately 56 weeks after transplant. All receptors derive from a human patient who received an intestinal transplant, so some T cells may come from the graft donor.

The chain uses TRBV4-1 and TRBJ2-1, with TRBD2 matching over 10 bases. V lost 1 base and J lost 5; bases outside the gene matches: 11. Germline values: CDR1 MGHRA, CDR2 YSYEKL. CDR3 length: 18 amino acids. The CDR3 sequence: CASSQGRGELAGNNEQFF. In nucleotides, the CDR3 is TGCGCCAGCAGCCAAGGGCGGGGTGAACTAGCGGGAAACAATGAGCAGTTCTTC.

The V and J genes are TRBV19 and TRBJ2-6, with TRBD1 matching 8 bases. Trimming removed 4 bases from V and 0 bases from J; junction bases left unmatched: 8. This CDR3 is 18 amino acids long. Germline values: CDR1 LNHDA, CDR2 SQIVND (reference sequence). The CDR3 coding sequence is TGTGCCAGTAGTACTTTCCGGACAGGGATCTCTGGGGCCAACGTCCTGACTTTC. Translation: CASSTFRTGISGANVLTF.

The genes are TRBV9 and TRBJ2-7; D tentatively reads TRBD1 or TRBD2 (5 bases each). This CDR3 is built from 18 residues. The germline CDR1 and CDR2 sequences are SGDLS and YYNGEE. V lost 0 bases and J 6 bases, leaving 25 bases between the germline ends. CDR3 residues: CASSVGAVGDLRNLEQYF. The CDR3, as DNA: TGTGCCAGCAGCGTAGGGGCCGTGGGGGACCTCCGAAATCTCGAGCAGTACTTC.

The rearrangement uses TRBV7-3 and TRBJ2-3; 10 bases match TRBD1. The CDR3 sequence is 14 residues long. CDR1 and CDR2 from the germline V gene are SGHTA and FQGTGA. The ends lost 5 bases at V and 4 bases at J; junction bases unmatched: 3. CDR3 sequence: CASSRQGAADTQYF. Here the CDR3 DNA reads TGTGCCAGCAGCCGACAGGGGGCGGCAGATACGCAGTATTTT.

V usage is TRBV7-2 and J usage is TRBJ1-1, with D possibly TRBD1 on 5 matching bases. Trimming left V 5 bases short and J 1 base short, with 11 bases between. Germline values: CDR1 SGHTA, CDR2 FQGNSA. This CDR3 is built from 14 residues. CDR3 sequence: CASSTGPANTEAFF. As DNA, the CDR3 is TGTGCCAGCAGCACGGGACCCGCGAACACTGAAGCTTTCTTT.

This clone was observed a single time. CDR3 in DNA: TGCGCCAGCAGCCAAGCCCCGGGACAGCCGAGGACCTCTGGAAACACCATATATTTT. It specifies CASSQAPGQPRTSGNTIYF. V and J are TRBV4-1 and TRBJ1-3; 7 bases agree with TRBD1. The V gene's germline CDR1 is MGHRA and CDR2 YSYEKL. This CDR3 has 19 residues. V shed 1 base and J 0 bases; nucleotides not matched to a gene: 12.

The chain has TRBV15 and TRBJ2-7; tentative D call: TRBD1 (6 bases). Trimming removed 3 bases from V and 2 bases from J, with 11 bases in between. This CDR3 is built from 14 residues. CDR1 is LNHNV and CDR2 is YYDKDF in the germline V gene (reference sequence). CDR3: CATSSRGQTYEQYF. The CDR3 DNA is TGTGCCACCAGCAGTCGTGGACAGACCTACGAGCAGTACTTC.

CDR3 bases: TGTGCCAGCAGCGTCCGGGACAGCTTTTTCTACGAGCAGTACTTC. Protein: CASSVRDSFFYEQYF. V usage is TRBV7-9 and J usage is TRBJ2-7; TRBD1 agrees at 7 bases. V was pared by 5 bases and J by 3 bases, with 10 bases of the junction left unmatched. The CDR3 is made up of 15 amino acids. Germline V gives CDR1 SEHNR, CDR2 FQNEAQ (reference sequence).

The chain recombines TRBV5-1 with TRBJ2-3; 8 positions match TRBD2. The germline CDR1 and CDR2 sequences are SGHRS and YFSETQ. CDR3 size: 16 residues. The trim removed 4 bases at V and 5 bases at J, leaving 12 bases unmatched. CDR3 region: CASSINRLAPLDTQYF. In DNA form, the CDR3 reads TGCGCCAGCAGCATCAACCGACTAGCGCCGTTAGATACGCAGTATTTT.

V usage is TRBV7-8 and J usage is TRBJ1-6, with 9 bases lining up with TRBD1. The V gene end was trimmed by 5 bases and the J gene end by 6 bases; junction bases not matched to a gene: 11. The CDR3 is 17 amino acids. CDR1 SGHVS and CDR2 FQNEAQ come from the germline V gene. The CDR3 spells CASSRYLRDRVNSPLHF. CDR3 bases: TGTGCCAGCAGCCGTTATCTGCGGGACAGGGTTAATTCACCCCTCCACTTT.

The chain is built from TRBV5-1 and TRBJ2-3; 7 bases are a match to TRBD2. The trim removed 7 bases at V and 5 bases at J, leaving 10 bases unmatched. The CDR3 is made up of 14 amino acids. The germline gives CDR1 SGHRS, CDR2 YFSETQ. The CDR3 sequence: CASRGAGAGDTQYF. DNA of the CDR3: TGCGCCAGCCGCGGGGCGGGAGCCGGAGATACGCAGTATTTT.

In its sample, this clone was seen a few times. This sequence joins TRBV9 and TRBJ2-3; the D is unclear. The CDR3 sequence is 14 residues long. The V gene's germline CDR1 is SGDLS and CDR2 YYNGEE. V lost 3 bases, J lost 5 bases, and 13 bases lay in between. The CDR3: CASSGSRLRDTQYF. Here the CDR3 DNA reads TGTGCCAGCAGCGGTAGCAGGTTAAGAGATACGCAGTATTTT.